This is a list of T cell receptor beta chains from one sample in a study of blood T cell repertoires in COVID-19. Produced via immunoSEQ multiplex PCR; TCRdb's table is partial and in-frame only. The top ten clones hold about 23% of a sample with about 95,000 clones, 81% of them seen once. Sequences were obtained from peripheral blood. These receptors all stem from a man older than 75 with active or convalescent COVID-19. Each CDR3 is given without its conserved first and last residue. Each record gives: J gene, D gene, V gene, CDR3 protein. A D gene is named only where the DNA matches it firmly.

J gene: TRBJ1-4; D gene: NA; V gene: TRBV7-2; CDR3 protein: ASSLGGSGPSEKLF
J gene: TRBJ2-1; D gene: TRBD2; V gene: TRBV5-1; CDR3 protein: ASSMTSGGNEQF
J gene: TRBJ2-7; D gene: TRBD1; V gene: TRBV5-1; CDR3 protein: ASSWGTGYYEQY
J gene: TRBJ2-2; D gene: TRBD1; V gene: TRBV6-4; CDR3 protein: ASSVTGGKNTGELF
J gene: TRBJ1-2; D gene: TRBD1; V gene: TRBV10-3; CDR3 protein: AISRTGGYT
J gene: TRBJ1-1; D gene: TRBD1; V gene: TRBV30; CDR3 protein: AWDRVNTEAF
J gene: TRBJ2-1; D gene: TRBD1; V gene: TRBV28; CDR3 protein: ASSPTQTGVTYNEQF
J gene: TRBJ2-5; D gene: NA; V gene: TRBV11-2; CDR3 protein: ASSLERRETQY
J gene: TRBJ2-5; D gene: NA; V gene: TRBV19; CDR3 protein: ASSGPTQETQY
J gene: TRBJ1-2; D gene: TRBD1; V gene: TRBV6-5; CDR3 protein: ASSRGQGYGYT
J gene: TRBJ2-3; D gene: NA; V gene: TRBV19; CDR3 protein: ASSTTRGIGTDTQY
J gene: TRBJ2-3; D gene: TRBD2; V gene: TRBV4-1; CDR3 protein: ASSQESGGAIADTQY
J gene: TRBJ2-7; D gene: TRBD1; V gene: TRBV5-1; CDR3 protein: ASSLRPGQKSYEQY
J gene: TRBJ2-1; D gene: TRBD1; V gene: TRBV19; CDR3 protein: ASSRQGMNEQF
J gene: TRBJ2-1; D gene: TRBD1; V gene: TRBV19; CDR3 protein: ASSTLDRGTYEQF
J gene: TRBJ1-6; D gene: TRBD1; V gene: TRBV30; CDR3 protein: AWMIQGTETSPLH
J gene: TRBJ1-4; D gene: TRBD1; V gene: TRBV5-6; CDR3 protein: ASSLQGAGEKLF
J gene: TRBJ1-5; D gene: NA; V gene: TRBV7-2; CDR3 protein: ASSDAGWRHQPQH
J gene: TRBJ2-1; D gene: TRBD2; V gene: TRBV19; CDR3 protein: ASSRGGAYNEQF
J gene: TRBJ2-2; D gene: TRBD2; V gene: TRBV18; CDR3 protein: ASSGTSGDTGELF
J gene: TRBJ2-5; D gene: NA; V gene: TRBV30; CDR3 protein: AWSVGRVQETQY
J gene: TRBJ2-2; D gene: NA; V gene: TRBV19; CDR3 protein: ASSTGPRSGELF
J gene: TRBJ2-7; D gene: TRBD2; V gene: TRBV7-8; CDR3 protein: ASTPGRLAPGEQY
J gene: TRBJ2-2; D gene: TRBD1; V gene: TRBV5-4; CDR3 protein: ASTTGQGHTGELF
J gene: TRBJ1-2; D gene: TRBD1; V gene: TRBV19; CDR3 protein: ASSIRGQGNGYT
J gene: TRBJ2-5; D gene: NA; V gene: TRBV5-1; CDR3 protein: ASSLASPGKETQY
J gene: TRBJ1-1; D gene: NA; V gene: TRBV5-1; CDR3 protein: ASRQVVSSNTEAF
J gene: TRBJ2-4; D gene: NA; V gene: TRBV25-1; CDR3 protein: ASSIPDVEIQY
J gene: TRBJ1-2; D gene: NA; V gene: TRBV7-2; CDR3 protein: ASSLDRTYGYT
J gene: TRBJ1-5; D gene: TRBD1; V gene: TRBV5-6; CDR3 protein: ASSGMATGGRQPQH
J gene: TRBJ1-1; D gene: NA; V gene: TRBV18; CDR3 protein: ASSPQEDGTEAF
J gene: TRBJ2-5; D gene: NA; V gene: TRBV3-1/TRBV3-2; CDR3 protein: ASSHRDSETQY
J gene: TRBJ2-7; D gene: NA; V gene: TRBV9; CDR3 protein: ASSPQPTGINEQY
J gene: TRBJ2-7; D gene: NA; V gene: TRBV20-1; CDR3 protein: SALIDEQY
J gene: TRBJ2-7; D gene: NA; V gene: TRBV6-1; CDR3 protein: ASSDPGTTRERD
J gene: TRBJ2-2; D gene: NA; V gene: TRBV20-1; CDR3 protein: SASGELIANTGELF
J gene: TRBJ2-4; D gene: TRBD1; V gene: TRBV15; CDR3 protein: ATSRDFGTGLNIQY
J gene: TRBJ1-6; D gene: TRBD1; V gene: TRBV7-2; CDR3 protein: ASSSRTGGVGNSPLH
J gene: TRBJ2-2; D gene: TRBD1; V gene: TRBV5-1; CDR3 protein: ASSLVDRGNAGELF
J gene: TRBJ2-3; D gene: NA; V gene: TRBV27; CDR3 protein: ASSLALTPSTDTQY
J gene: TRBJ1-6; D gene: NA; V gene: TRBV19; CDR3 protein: ASSPPLQDSPLH
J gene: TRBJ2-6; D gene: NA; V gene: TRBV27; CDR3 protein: ASSPAAGSGANVLT